This record looks at one T cell receptor beta chain sequence and its context. Its antigen remains unknown. These data are taken from a study of T cells in Graves' hyperthyroidism and ophthalmopathy. Study-wide results and limits: Separating ophthalmopathy from stable hyperthyroidism was achieved by a 13 V-J model. Most expanded thyroid clonotypes above 0.001 recurred in blood.

The PBMCs had their origin in more than 9.5 ml of fresh peripheral blood. TCR beta CDR3 sequences were amplified from RNA transcripts. In the first-round RT-PCR of the TCR CDR3, the HTBI primer set was used. Each CDR3 protein is one row after TCRdb ran MiXCR on the multiplex PCR reads. Of hundreds of thousands of distinct CDR3 sequences listed, 25% to 30% are singletons. The CDR3 totals 14 residues. Trimming cost V 1 base and J 7 bases, with 13 bases left between them. Sequenced material: blood. This TCR came from a man aged 35 to 55 with Graves' hyperthyroidism that later progressed to Graves' ophthalmopathy. The gene calls are TRBV12-3 or TRBV12-4 and TRBJ1-1; D not certain. The CDR3: CASSLVPGINEAFF. CDR3 nucleotides: TGTGCCAGCAGTTTAGTCCCGGGGATTAATGAAGCTTTCTTT.